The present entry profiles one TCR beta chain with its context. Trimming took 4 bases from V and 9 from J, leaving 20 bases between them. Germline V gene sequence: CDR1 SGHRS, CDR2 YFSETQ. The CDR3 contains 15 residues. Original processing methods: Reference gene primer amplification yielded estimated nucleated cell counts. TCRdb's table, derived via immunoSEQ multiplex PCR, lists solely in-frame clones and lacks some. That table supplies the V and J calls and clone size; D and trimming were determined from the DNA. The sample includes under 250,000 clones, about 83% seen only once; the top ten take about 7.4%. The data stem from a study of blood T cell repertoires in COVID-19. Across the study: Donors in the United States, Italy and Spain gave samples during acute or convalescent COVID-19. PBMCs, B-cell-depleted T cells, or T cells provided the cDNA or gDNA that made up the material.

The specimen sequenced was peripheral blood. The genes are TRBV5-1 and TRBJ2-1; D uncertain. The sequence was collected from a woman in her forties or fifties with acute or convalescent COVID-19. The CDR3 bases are TGCGCCAGCAGCATCGACACCCGCGACACTGGTGAGCAGTTCTTC. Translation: CASSIDTRDTGEQFF.